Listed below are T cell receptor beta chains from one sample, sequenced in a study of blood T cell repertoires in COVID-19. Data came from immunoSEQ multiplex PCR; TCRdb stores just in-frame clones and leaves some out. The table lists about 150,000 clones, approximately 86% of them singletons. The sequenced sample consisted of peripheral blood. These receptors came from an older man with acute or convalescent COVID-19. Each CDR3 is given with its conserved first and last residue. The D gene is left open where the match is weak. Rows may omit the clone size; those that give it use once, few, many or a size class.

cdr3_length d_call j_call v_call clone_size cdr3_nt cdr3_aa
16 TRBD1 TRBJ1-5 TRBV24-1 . TGTGCCACCAGTGATTCCTACAGGGGGCCTGATCAGCCCCAGCATTTT CATSDSYRGPDQPQHF
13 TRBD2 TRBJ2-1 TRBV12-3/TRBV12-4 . TGTGCCAGCAGTTCAAGCGGGAACAATGAGCAGTTCTTC CASSSSGNNEQFF
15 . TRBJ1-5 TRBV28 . TGTGCCGCTAGGGGGGGGGAGGCAGGCAATCAGCCCCAGCATTTT CAARGGEAGNQPQHF
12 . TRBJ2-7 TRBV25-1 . TGTGCCAGCAGTGATAACGAGGGAGAGCAGTACTTC CASSDNEGEQYF
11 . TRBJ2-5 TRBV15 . TGTGCCACCAGCACCAGAGAGACCCAGTACTTC CATSTRETQYF
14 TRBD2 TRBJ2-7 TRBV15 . TGTGCCACCAGCCAGACTAGCGGATATTACGAGCAGTACTTC CATSQTSGYYEQYF
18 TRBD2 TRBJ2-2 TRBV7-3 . TGTGCCACCCCGACTCTAGCGGCCAGGCGTCGTGACACCGGGGAGCTGTTTTTT CATPTLAARRRDTGELFF
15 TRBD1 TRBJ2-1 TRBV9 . TGTGCCAGCAGCGTAGTTGGTCAGGGGGACAATGAGCAGTTCTTC CASSVVGQGDNEQFF
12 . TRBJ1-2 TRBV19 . TGTGCCAGTAGTCTTGAGGCCCATGGCTACACCTTC CASSLEAHGYTF
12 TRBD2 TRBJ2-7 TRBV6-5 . TGTGCCAGCAGGACTAGCCCCTACGAGCAGTACTTC CASRTSPYEQYF
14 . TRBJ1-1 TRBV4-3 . TGCGCCAGCAGCCAGGCCGGGACACTCACAAAAGCTTTCTTT CASSQAGTLTKAFF
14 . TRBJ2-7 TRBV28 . TGTGCCAGCAGTTCACCGGACAAGTTTTACGAGCAGTACTTC CASSSPDKFYEQYF
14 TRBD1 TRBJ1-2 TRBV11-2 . TGTGCCAGCAGCTTAGGGACAGGGGGCTATGGCTACACCTTC CASSLGTGGYGYTF
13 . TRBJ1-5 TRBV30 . TGTGCCTGGTCCCCAGGGAGCAATCAGCCCCAGCATTTT CAWSPGSNQPQHF
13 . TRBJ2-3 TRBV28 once TGTGCCAGCAGTTTTACGAGGGAGGATACGCAGTATTTT CASSFTREDTQYF
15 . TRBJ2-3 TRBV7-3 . TGTGCCAGCAGCTTTGGCGGGGCTAGCACAGATACGCAGTATTTT CASSFGGASTDTQYF
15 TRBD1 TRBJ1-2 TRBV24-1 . TGTGCCACCAGTGACCAGGACAGGGGGCTGGGTGGCTACACCTTC CATSDQDRGLGGYTF
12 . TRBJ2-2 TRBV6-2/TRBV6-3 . TGTGCCAGCAGCTCTTACACCGGGGAGCTGTTTTTT CASSSYTGELFF
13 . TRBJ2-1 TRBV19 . TGTGCCAGTCGGAGGGCCGCTTACAATGAGCAGTTCTTC CASRRAAYNEQFF
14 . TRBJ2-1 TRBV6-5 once TGTGCCAGCAGCAGTTTCGATCAATACAATGAGCAGTTCTTC CASSSFDQYNEQFF
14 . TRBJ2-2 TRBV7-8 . TGTGCCAGCAGCTTAGCGGGGGGAACCGGGGAGCTGTTTTTT CASSLAGGTGELFF
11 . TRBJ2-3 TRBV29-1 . TGCAGCGCCCTAAGCACAGATACGCAGTATTTT CSALSTDTQYF
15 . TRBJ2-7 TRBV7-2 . TGTGCCAGCAGCAGTAGGACTAGGGGGGGCCACGAGCAGTACTTC CASSSRTRGGHEQYF
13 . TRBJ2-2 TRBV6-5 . TGTGCCAGCAGCTCTCCGGGGACCGGGGAGCTGTTTTTT CASSSPGTGELFF
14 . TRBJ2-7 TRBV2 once TGTGCCAGCAGTGAAGGGGGGCTAGCCTACGAGCAGTACTTC CASSEGGLAYEQYF
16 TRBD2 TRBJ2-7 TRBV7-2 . TGTGCCAGCAGCTTAAGCGGGACTCCACTGACCTACGAGCAGTACTTC CASSLSGTPLTYEQYF
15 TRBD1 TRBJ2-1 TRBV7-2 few TGTGCCAGCAGCCCCTCGGGACAGTTCTACAATGAGCAGTTCTTC CASSPSGQFYNEQFF
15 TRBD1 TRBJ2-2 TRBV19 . TGTGCCAGTAGTAGGACAGGGGGCGCGAGCGGGGAGCTGTTTTTT CASSRTGGASGELFF
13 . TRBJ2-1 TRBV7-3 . TGTGCCAGCAGCTCCGCAGATTACAATGAGCAGTTCTTC CASSSADYNEQFF